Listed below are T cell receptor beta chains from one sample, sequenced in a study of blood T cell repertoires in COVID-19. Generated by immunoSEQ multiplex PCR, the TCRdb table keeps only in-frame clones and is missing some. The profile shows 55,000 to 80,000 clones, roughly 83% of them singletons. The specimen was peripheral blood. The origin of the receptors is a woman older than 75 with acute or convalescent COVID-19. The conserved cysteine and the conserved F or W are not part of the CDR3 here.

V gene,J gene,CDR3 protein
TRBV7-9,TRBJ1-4,ASSRDRTNEKLF
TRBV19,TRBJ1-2,ASIDSGVGANYGYT
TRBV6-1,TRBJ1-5,ASSEYAGYWNQPQH
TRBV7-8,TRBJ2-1,ASSLGTSGGADEQF
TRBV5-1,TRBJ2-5,ASSLASGQETQY
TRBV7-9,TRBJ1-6,ASSKGQGGNSPLH
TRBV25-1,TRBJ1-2,ASRPEGVPGYT
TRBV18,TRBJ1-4,ASSSTGFREKLF
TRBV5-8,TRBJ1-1,ASSWGFTGVTEAF
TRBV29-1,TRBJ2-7,SVGQGVYEQY
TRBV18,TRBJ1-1,ASSPGQLNTEAF
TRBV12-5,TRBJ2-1,ASGLATSDEQF
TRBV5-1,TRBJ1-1,ASSQRSGGWTEAF
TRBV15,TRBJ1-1,ATSRDPAGEAF
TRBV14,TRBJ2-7,ASSLRGAGLIHEQY
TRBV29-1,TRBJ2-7,SVLTGPYEQY
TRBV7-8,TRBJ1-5,ASSLTGQPQH
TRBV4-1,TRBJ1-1,ASSQDWGGGTEAF
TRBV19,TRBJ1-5,ASSIDPRVGVGGFNQPQH
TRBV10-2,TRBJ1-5,ASAQERPLRTGNQPQH
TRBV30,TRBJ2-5,AWSPLAPGTQY
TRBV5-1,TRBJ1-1,ASSLADTDTEAF
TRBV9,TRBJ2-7,ASSPGQGALYEQY
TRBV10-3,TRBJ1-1,AIIGTRAGNTEAF
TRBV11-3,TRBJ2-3,ASSFEGGRDTQY
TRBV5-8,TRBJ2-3,ASSLGGGTDTQY
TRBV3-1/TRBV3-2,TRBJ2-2,ASSQDWTSGLFGELF
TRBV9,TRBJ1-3,ASSGGTDSGNTIY
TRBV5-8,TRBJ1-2,ASSVISGPYGYT
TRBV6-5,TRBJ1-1,ASSSGIMNTEAF
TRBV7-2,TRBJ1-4,ASSVTMTDEKLF
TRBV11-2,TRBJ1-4,ASSSKLNEKLF
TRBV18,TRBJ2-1,ASSLGTGGNEQF
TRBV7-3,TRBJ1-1,ASSLTDSTEAF
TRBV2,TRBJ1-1,ASNPTGVEAF
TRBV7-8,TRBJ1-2,ASSPPPTGGYGYT
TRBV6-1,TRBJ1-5,ASSERGGGQPQH
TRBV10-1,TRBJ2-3,ASSTAGATDTQY
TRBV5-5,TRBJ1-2,ASSLGRGLYGYT
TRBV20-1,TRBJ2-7,SASTSTYEQY
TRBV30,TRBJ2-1,AWTSAYNEQF
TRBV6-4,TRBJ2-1,ASSDGGQGPYNEQF
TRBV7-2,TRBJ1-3,ASSPGTAGNTIY
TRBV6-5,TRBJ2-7,ASRPLTGANGEQY
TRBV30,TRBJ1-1,AWSGGRNTEAF
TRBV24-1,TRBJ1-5,ATSDFTANQPQH
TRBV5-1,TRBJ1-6,ASSLARDYNSPLH
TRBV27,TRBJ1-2,ASSLQGTYGYT
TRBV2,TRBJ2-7,ASGVDGRGRQY
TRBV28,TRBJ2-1,ASSFPTSGSHNEQF
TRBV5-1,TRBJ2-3,ASSLATSGSPDTQY
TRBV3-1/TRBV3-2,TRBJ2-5,ASSTRGGVSVETQY